The source of this T cell receptor beta chain is a study of blood T cell repertoires in COVID-19. As for the study in general: PBMCs, B-cell-depleted T cells, or T cells provided the cDNA or gDNA that made up the material.

Some clones are missing from TCRdb's copy, which holds only in-frame ones; the method was immunoSEQ multiplex PCR. The sample lists 200,000 to 300,000 clones, about 85% occurring once. There are 15 residues in the CDR3. CDR1 is SGHRS, CDR2 YFSETQ, per germline. Remarks on this clone: The junction departs from the called germline gene at one end, perhaps through a read error.

The chain recombines TRBV5-1 with TRBJ2-7, with 9 bases identical to TRBD2. The sample comprised peripheral blood. This receptor was taken from a man in his 60s who had recovered from COVID-19. This CDR3 is CARRARGGEIYEQYF. In DNA, the CDR3 is TGCGCCCGCAGGGCGCGGGGGGGAGAAATCTACGAGCAGTACTTC.